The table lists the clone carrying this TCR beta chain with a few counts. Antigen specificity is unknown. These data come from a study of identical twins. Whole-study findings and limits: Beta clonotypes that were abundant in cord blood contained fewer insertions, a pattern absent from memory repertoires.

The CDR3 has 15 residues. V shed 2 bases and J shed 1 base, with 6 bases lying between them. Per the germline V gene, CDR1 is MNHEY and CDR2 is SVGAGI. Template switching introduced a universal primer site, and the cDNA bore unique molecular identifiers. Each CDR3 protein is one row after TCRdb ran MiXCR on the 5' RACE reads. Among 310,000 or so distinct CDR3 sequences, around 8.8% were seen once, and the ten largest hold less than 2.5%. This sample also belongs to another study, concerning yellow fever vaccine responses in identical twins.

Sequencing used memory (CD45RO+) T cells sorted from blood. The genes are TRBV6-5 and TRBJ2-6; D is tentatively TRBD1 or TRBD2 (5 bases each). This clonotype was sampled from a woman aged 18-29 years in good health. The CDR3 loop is CASSYGGSGANVLTF. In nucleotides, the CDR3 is TGTGCCAGCAGTTACGGGGGATCTGGGGCCAACGTCCTGACTTTC.